Given below is one T cell receptor beta chain in context. Its antigen is not known. Germline CDR1 reads SGHDT; CDR2 reads YYEEEE. V lost 3 bases, J lost 5 bases, and 19 bases stayed unmatched. The CDR3 runs 18 residues. This entry belongs to a study of cytomegalovirus exposure and HLA in healthy donors. General study results and limits: For TCR beta chains, V- and J-gene trimming was later linked to a missense DCLRE1C variant.

Researchers ran the PCR with 60 Vbeta and 13 Jbeta primers. The method was immunoSEQ multiplex PCR; TCRdb's version includes in-frame clones alone and lacks a portion of them. The sample's table shows approximately 93,000 clones. The chain is built from TRBV5-6 and TRBJ1-1; TRBD1 matches at 7 bases. This clonotype was obtained from a woman aged 25-40 years in good health and CMV-seronegative. Material for sequencing was PBMCs. The CDR3 bases are TGTGCCAGCAGCTGGTCCCCCCGAGGGGGCGAGATGAGGACTGAAGCTTTCTTT. This gives the protein CASSWSPRGGEMRTEAFF.